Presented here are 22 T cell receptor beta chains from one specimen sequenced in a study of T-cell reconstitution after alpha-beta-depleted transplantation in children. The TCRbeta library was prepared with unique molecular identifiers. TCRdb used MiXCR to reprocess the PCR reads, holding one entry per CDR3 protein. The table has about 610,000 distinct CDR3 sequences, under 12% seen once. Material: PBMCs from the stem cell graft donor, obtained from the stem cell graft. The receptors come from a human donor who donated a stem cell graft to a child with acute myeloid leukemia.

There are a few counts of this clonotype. The CDR3 DNA sequence: TGCGCCAGCAGCCGGGAGACAGGTGATATCTACGAGCAGTACTTC. Translating gives CASSRETGDIYEQYF. The chain employs TRBV5-1 and TRBJ2-7; tentatively, D is TRBD1 or TRBD2 (6 bases each). The germline V gene has CDR1 SGHRS and CDR2 YFSETQ. Trimming stripped 4 bases from V and 3 bases from J, with 17 bases between. The CDR3 is 15 residues long.

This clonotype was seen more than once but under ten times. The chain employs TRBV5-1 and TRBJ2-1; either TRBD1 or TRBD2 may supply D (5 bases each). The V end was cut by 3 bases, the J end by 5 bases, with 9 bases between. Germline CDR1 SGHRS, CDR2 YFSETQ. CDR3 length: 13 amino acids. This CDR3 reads CASSWDQNNEQFF. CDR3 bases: TGCGCCAGCAGCTGGGACCAAAACAATGAGCAGTTCTTC.

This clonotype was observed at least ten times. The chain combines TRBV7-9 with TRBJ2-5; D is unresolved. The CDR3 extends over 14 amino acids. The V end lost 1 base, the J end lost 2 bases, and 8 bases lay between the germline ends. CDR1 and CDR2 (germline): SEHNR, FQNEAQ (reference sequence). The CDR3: CASSLVSVQETQYF. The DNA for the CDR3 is TGTGCCAGCAGCTTAGTCAGCGTACAAGAGACCCAGTACTTC.

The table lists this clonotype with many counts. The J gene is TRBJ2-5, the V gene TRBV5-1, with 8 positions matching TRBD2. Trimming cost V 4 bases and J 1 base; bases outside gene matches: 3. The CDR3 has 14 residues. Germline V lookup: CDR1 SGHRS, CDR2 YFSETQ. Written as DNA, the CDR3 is TGCGCCAGCAGCCCGGGAGGGATCCAAGAGACCCAGTACTTC. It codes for CASSPGGIQETQYF.

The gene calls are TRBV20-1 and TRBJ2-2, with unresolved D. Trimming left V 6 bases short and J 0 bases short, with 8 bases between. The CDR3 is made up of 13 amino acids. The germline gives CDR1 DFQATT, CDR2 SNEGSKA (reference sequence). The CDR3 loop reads CSARAANTGELFF. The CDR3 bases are TGCAGTGCAAGGGCCGCGAACACCGGGGAGCTGTTTTTT.

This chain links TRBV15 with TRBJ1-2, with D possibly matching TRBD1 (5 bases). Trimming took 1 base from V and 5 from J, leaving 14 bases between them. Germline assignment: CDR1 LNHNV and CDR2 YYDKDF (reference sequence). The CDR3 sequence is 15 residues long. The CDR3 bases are TGTGCCACCAGCAGAGTAGGGGCTGAGGGGTATGGCTACACCTTC. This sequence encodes CATSRVGAEGYGYTF.

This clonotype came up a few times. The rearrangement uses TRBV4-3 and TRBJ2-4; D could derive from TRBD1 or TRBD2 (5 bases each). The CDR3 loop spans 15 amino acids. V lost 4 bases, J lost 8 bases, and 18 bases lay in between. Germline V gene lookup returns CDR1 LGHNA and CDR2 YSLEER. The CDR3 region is CASSPRGSDGDIQYF. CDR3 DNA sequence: TGCGCCAGCAGCCCGAGGGGCAGCGACGGAGACATTCAGTACTTC.

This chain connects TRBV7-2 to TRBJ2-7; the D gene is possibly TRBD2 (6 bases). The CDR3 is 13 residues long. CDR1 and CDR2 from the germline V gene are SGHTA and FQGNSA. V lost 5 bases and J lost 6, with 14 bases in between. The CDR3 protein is CASSLGGGREQYF. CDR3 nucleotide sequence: TGTGCCAGCAGCCTCGGGGGAGGTCGCGAGCAGTACTTC.

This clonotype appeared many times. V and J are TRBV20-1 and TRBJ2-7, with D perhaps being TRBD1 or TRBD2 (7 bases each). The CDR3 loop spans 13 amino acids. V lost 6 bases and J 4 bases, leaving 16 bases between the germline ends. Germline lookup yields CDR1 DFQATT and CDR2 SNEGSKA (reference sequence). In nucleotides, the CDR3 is TGCAGTGCCCTGGGAGGGGGCAATTACGAGCAGTACTTC. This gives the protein CSALGGGNYEQYF.

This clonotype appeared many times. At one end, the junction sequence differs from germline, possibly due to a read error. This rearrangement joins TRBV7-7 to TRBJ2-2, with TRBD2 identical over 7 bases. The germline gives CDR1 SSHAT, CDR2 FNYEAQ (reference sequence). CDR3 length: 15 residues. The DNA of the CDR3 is TGTGCTAGCAGTTCTAGCGGAGGAAGGACCGGGGAGCTGTTTTTT. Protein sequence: CASSSSGGRTGELFF. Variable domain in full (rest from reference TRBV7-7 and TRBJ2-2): GAGVSQSPRYKVTKRGQDVTLRCDPISSHATLYWYQQALGQGPEFLTYFNYEAQPDKSGLPSDRFSAERPEGSISTLTIQRTEQRDSAMYRCASSSSGGRTGELFFGEGSRLTVL.

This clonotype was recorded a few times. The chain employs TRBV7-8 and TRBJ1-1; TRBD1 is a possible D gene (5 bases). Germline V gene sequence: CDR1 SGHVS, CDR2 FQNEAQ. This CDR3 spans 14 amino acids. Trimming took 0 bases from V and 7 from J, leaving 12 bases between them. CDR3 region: CASSLAAAGLEAFF. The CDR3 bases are TGTGCCAGCAGCTTAGCGGCGGCAGGGCTTGAAGCTTTCTTT.

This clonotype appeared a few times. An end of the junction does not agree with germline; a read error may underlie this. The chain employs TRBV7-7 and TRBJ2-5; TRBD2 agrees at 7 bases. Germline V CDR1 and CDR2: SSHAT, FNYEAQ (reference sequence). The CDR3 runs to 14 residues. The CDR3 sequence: CASSLPGGGAAQYF. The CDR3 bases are TGTGCTAGCAGCCTTCCGGGGGGAGGAGCGGCCCAGTACTTC.

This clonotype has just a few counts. As DNA, the CDR3 is TGTGCCACCAGCAGGGGACTTCAGTCCTACGAGCAGTACTTC. Amino acids: CATSRGLQSYEQYF. V usage is TRBV15 and J usage is TRBJ2-7; D possibly corresponds to TRBD2 (6 bases). Germline CDR1 and CDR2: LNHNV and YYDKDF (reference sequence). CDR3 length equals 14 residues. V dropped 3 bases and J dropped 1 base, with 10 bases sitting between them.

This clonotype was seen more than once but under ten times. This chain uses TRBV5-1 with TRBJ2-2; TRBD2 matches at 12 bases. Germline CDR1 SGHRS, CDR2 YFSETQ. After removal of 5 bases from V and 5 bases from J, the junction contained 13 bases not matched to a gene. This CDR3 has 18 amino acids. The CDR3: CASSPEGGLAGMTGELFF. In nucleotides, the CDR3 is TGCGCCAGCAGTCCCGAGGGCGGACTAGCGGGGATGACCGGGGAGCTGTTTTTT.

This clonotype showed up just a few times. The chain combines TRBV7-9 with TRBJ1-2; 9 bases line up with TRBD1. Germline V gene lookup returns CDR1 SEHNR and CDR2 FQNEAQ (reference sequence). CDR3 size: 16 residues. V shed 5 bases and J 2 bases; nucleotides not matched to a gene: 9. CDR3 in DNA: TGTGCCAGCAGCCATCGGGACAGGGTATCAAACTATGGCTACACCTTC. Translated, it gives CASSHRDRVSNYGYTF.

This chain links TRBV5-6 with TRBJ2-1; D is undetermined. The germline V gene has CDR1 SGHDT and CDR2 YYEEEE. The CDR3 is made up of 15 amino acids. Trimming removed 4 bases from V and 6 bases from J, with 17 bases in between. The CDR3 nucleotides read TGTGCCAGCAGCCCTGTGGGGAAATGGGGCAATGAGCAGTTCTTC. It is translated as CASSPVGKWGNEQFF.

CDR3 amino acids: CASGISGTENTEAFF. Here the CDR3 DNA reads TGTGCCAGCGGGATTTCGGGGACAGAGAACACTGAAGCTTTCTTT. The chain is built from TRBV7-2 and TRBJ1-1; 7 bases are a match to TRBD1. The CDR3 sequence is 15 residues long. V lost 8 bases, J lost 1 base, and 10 bases stayed unmatched. The V gene's germline CDR1 is SGHTA and CDR2 FQGNSA.

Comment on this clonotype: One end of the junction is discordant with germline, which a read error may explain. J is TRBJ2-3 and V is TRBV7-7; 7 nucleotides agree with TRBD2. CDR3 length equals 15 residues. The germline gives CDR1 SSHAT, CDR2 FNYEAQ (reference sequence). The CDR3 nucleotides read TGTGCTAGCAGCGCCGGGCTAGCGGATGGGGATACGCAGTATTTT. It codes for CASSAGLADGDTQYF.

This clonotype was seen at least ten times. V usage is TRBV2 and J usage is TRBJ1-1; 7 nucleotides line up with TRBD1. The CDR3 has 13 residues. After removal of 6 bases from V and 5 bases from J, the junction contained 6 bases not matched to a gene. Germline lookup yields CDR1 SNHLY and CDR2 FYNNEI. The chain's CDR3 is CASRRQGGTEAFF. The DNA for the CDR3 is TGTGCCAGCAGGCGACAGGGAGGGACTGAAGCTTTCTTT.

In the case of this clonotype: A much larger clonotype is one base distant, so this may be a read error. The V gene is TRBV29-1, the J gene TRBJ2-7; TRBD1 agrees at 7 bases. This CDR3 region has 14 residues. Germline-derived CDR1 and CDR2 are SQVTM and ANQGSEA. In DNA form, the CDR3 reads TGCAGCGTCAGTTCCGGGACAGCTTCCTACGAGCTGTACTTC. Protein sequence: CSVSSGTASYELYF.

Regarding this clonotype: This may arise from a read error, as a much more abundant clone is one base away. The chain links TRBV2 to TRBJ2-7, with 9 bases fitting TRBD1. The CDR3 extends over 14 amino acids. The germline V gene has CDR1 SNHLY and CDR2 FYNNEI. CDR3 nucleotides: TGTGGCAGCAAGACGGGACAGGGAGTCTACGAGCAGTACTTC. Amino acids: CGSKTGQGVYEQYF.

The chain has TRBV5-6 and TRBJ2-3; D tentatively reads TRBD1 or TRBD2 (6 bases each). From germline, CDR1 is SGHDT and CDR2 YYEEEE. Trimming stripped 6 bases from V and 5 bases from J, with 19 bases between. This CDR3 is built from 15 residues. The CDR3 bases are TGTGCCAGCATCCTTCTTCGGGGGCGCCGAGATACGCAGTATTTT. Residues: CASILLRGRRDTQYF.